This passage covers 23 T cell receptor beta chains from one sample sequenced in a study of T cell changes during pregnancy in multiple sclerosis. Sequencing was performed with immunoSEQ multiplex PCR; in TCRdb, only in-frame clones are kept and a portion is missing. The sample lists roughly 42,000 clones, approximately 90% occurring once. Here the sequenced sample was CD4+ T cells from peripheral blood mononuclear cells, taken in the first trimester of pregnancy. Source of these receptors: a female donor with multiple sclerosis, enrolled in a pregnancy study.

V usage is TRBV5-1 and J usage is TRBJ1-3; the D gene is possibly TRBD1 (6 bases). The CDR3 has 14 residues. CDR1 is SGHRS, CDR2 YFSETQ, per germline. Trimming shortened V by 1 base and J by 2 bases, and 7 bases separated the two germline ends. The CDR3 protein is CASSLTGTGNTIYF. CDR3 sequence (DNA): TGCGCCAGCAGCTTGACAGGGACTGGAAACACCATATATTTT.

The chain uses TRBV4-1 and TRBJ2-2; 8 bases map to TRBD2. CDR3 length: 17 amino acids. V lost 4 bases to trimming and J lost 2 bases; unmatched junction nucleotides: 9. Germline CDR1 MGHRA, CDR2 YSYEKL. DNA of the CDR3: TGCGCCAGCAGCCCCCAGGGCGGGAGGACAAACACCGGGGAGCTGTTTTTT. It specifies CASSPQGGRTNTGELFF.

The gene calls are TRBV2 and TRBJ1-5, with D tentatively TRBD1 (5 bases). Germline V lookup: CDR1 SNHLY, CDR2 FYNNEI. The ends were cut back, 6 bases at V and 3 bases at J, with 9 bases in the middle. The CDR3 is 13 amino acids. CDR3 in amino acids: CASRGQDNQPQHF. DNA for the CDR3: TGTGCCAGCAGGGGGCAGGACAATCAGCCCCAGCATTTT.

The V gene is TRBV9, the J gene TRBJ2-2, with 7 bases identical to TRBD2. Germline V gene data show CDR1 as SGDLS and CDR2 as YYNGEE. The CDR3 runs 15 residues. Trimming at V came to 6 bases and at J to 6 bases, leaving 11 bases not matched to a gene. The CDR3 nucleotides are TGTGCCAGCACCCCCGGGGCGGGAGCGGCCGGGGAGCTGTTTTTT. This codes for CASTPGAGAAGELFF.

V gene TRBV29-1 combines with J gene TRBJ1-2; 9 nucleotides align to TRBD1. The CDR3 is made up of 14 amino acids. Germline CDR1 reads SQVTM; CDR2 reads ANQGSEA. J gave up 8 bases and V 0 bases, and 7 bases lay outside the gene matches. CDR3 protein: CSVEDGGTGIGYTF. For the CDR3, the DNA is TGCAGCGTTGAAGATGGGGGGACAGGGATAGGCTACACCTTC.

V is TRBV11-3 and J is TRBJ2-2; weak D call: TRBD2 (5 bases). The germline gives CDR1 SGHNT, CDR2 YENEEA. Trimming removed 4 bases at V and 6 bases at J, with 21 bases between. The CDR3 is 17 amino acids. CDR3 loop: CASSWARMGAIPGELFF. Here the CDR3 DNA reads TGTGCCAGCAGCTGGGCCCGCATGGGAGCCATCCCCGGGGAGCTGTTTTTT.

This sequence joins TRBV7-2 and TRBJ2-4; no reliable D call. The CDR3 runs to 18 residues. Germline CDR1 is SGHTA and CDR2 is FQGNSA. Trimming removed 0 bases at V and 0 bases at J, with 15 bases between. The CDR3: CASSLAIPTALAKNIQYF. In nucleotides, the CDR3 is TGTGCCAGCAGCTTAGCGATACCTACAGCTCTAGCCAAAAACATTCAGTACTTC.

This chain links TRBV29-1 with TRBJ1-1, with D maybe TRBD1 (6 bases). CDR3 length equals 12 residues. V lost 5 bases and J lost 1, with 8 bases in between. CDR1 is SQVTM and CDR2 is ANQGSEA in the germline V gene. CDR3 sequence: CSVPGQNTEAFF. The CDR3 DNA sequence: TGCAGCGTTCCGGGACAGAACACTGAAGCTTTCTTT.

This sequence joins TRBV6-5 and TRBJ2-5; TRBD2 agrees at 11 bases. The J call may be mistaken, given a closer DNA end match to TRBJ2-7. This CDR3 is 15 amino acids long. Germline V gene lookup returns CDR1 MNHEY and CDR2 SVGAGI. The CDR3 loop is CATGTSGGASYEQYF. The CDR3 region has the DNA TGTGCCACTGGGACTAGCGGAGGGGCCTCCTACGAGCAGTACTTC.

This clone was seen just once. CDR3 amino acids: CASSVGTSGHEQFF. The CDR3 nucleotides are TGTGCCAGCAGCGTAGGGACTAGCGGGCATGAGCAGTTCTTC. This chain links TRBV9 with TRBJ2-1; 11 bases line up with TRBD2. The CDR3 length is 14 residues. Germline V gene lookup returns CDR1 SGDLS and CDR2 YYNGEE. V lost 0 bases, J lost 8 bases, and 1 base stayed unmatched.

This sequence joins TRBV27 and TRBJ1-1; 8 bases agree with TRBD1. Looked up from germline, CDR1 is MNHEY and CDR2 is SMNVEV (reference sequence). The J segment lost 5 bases and the V segment lost 5 bases, leaving 10 bases of the junction unmatched. The CDR3 runs 15 residues. DNA for the CDR3: TGTGCCAGCAGTACCCCCAGGGGGCGAGGTACTGAAGCTTTCTTT. Protein product: CASSTPRGRGTEAFF.

The rearrangement uses TRBV5-4 and TRBJ2-3, with 12 nucleotides matching TRBD2. Germline values: CDR1 SGHNT, CDR2 YYREEE (reference sequence). Losses at the gene ends were 0 bases for V and 6 bases for J; bases not matched to a gene: 5. This CDR3 region has 16 residues. As DNA, the CDR3 is TGTGCCAGCAGCTTGGGACTAGCGGGGGCTTTGGATACGCAGTATTTT. It specifies CASSLGLAGALDTQYF. Full variable domain (remainder filled in from reference TRBV5-4 and TRBJ2-3): ETGVTQSPTHLIKTRGQQVTLRCSSQSGHNTVSWYQQALGQGPQFIFQYYREEENGRGNFPPRFSGLQFPNYSSELNVNALELDDSALYLCASSLGLAGALDTQYFGPGTRLTVL.

The chain uses TRBV27 and TRBJ2-5; 7 bases map to TRBD2. Germline V CDR1 and CDR2: MNHEY, SMNVEV (reference sequence). Trimming cost V 2 bases and J 7 bases; bases outside gene matches: 10. This CDR3 has 15 amino acids. DNA of the CDR3: TGTGCCAGCAGTTTAAAGGCCGCGGGAGTGGGGACCCAGTACTTC. This codes for CASSLKAAGVGTQYF.

The chain couples TRBV27 to TRBJ2-1; D might be TRBD1 (5 bases). Deletions cut 5 bases from V and 7 bases from J, with 12 bases between. CDR1 and CDR2 from the germline V gene are MNHEY and SMNVEV (reference sequence). The CDR3 contains 13 residues. The CDR3 region is CASSAKPGNEQFF. The CDR3 nucleotides are TGTGCCAGCAGTGCCAAACCAGGGAATGAGCAGTTCTTC.

The rearrangement joins TRBV7-9 to TRBJ1-1, with D possibly TRBD1 on 5 matching bases. This CDR3 comprises 12 residues. The V end was cut by 5 bases, the J end by 7 bases, with 11 bases between. Per the germline V gene, CDR1 is SEHNR and CDR2 is FQNEAQ (reference sequence). CDR3 residues: CASSRDLFEAFF. CDR3 DNA sequence: TGTGCCAGCAGCCGGGACTTATTTGAAGCTTTCTTT.

The chain carries TRBV28 and TRBJ1-5; the D gene is possibly TRBD1 (6 bases). Germline V gene data show CDR1 as MDHEN and CDR2 as SYDVKM. V lost 3 bases and J lost 4, with 10 bases in between. The CDR3 totals 14 residues. Here the CDR3 reads CASSFAGANQPQHF. The CDR3 region has the DNA TGTGCCAGCAGTTTCGCAGGGGCGAATCAGCCCCAGCATTTT. Based on the CDR3 plus reference TRBV28 and TRBJ1-5, the full variable domain is DVKVTQSSRYLVKRTGEKVFLECVQDMDHENMFWYRQDPGLGLRLIYFSYDVKMKEKGDIPEGYSVSREKKERFSLILESASTNQTSMYLCASSFAGANQPQHFGDGTRLSIL.

The J gene is TRBJ2-7, the V gene TRBV28; no firm D call. The length of the CDR3 is 13 residues. Germline CDR1 reads MDHEN; CDR2 reads SYDVKM. Trimming took off 3 bases at V and 4 bases at J, with 10 bases between the two ends. This chain's CDR3 is CASSLQARYEQYF. DNA for the CDR3: TGTGCCAGCAGTTTGCAGGCACGATACGAGCAGTACTTC.

This chain joins TRBV29-1 and TRBJ1-3; 8 bases match TRBD1. Germline V lookup: CDR1 SQVTM, CDR2 ANQGSEA. This CDR3 spans 13 amino acids. With V trimmed by 6 bases and J by 4 bases, 5 bases remained unmatched. This CDR3 reads CSVIQGVGNTIYF. The DNA of the CDR3 is TGCAGCGTGATACAGGGGGTAGGAAACACCATATATTTT.

V and J are TRBV6-1 and TRBJ2-1; 7 nucleotides align to TRBD2. CDR3 length equals 16 residues. The germline V gene has CDR1 MNHNS and CDR2 SASEGT. The V gene end was trimmed by 1 base and the J gene end by 4 bases; junction bases not matched to a gene: 7. The CDR3 DNA is TGTGCCAGCAGTGAAGTGGAGCGGGGACCGTACAATGAGCAGTTCTTC. Its translation is CASSEVERGPYNEQFF.

The chain is built from TRBV4-2 and TRBJ1-1; D is undetermined. Trimming shortened V by 0 bases and J by 3 bases, and 11 bases separated the two germline ends. The CDR3 sequence is 15 residues long. Germline CDR1 and CDR2: LGHNA and YNFKEQ. The CDR3 coding sequence is TGTGCCAGCAGCCAAGATGGTAGACGGGACACTGAAGCTTTCTTT. Translated: CASSQDGRRDTEAFF.

This clone was recorded once. This chain connects TRBV7-2 to TRBJ2-5, with 11 nucleotides matching TRBD2. The V and J ends lost 5 bases and 5 bases, in that order; junction bases with no gene match: 10. CDR3 length: 16 amino acids. CDR1 and CDR2 from the germline V gene are SGHTA and FQGNSA. The CDR3 nucleotides read TGTGCCAGCAGCCCTCCTAGCGGGAGGACCGGCGAGACCCAGTACTTC. It codes for CASSPPSGRTGETQYF.

The chain couples TRBV27 to TRBJ2-5, with 7 bases that match TRBD2. Germline CDR1 and CDR2: MNHEY and SMNVEV (reference sequence). The CDR3 loop spans 10 amino acids. V lost 6 bases, J lost 12 bases, and 4 bases stayed unmatched. In nucleotides, the CDR3 is TGTGCCAGCAGCTCCGGGACTAAGTACTTC. Its translation is CASSSGTKYF.

The rearrangement joins TRBV5-6 to TRBJ1-1, with 8 nucleotides matching TRBD1. Germline CDR1 is SGHDT and CDR2 is YYEEEE. The CDR3 length is 14 residues. With 7 bases clipped from V and 5 bases from J, the junction kept 10 bases outside the gene matches. As DNA, the CDR3 is TGTGCCAGCCACGGCAGGGGGCGGGGAACTGAAGCTTTCTTT. Translation gives CASHGRGRGTEAFF.